A selection of T cell receptor beta chains follows, all from one sample in a study of blood T cells in healthy people across ages. TCRdb processed the 5' RACE reads anew with MiXCR; each CDR3 protein has one entry. The data show around 1,700,000 distinct CDR3 sequences, with over 25% seen just once and 7.7% held by the top ten. Sequenced material: blood. The receptors were gathered from a woman in her twenties or thirties in good health. Both conserved end residues are part of each CDR3. D genes are given only for firm matches. For some rows the clone size is stated as once, few or many, or as a class when expanded; others skip it.

j_gene,v_gene,abundance,len,d_gene,CDR3nt,CDR3aa
TRBJ2-7,TRBV3-1,few,13,NA,TGTGCCAGCAGCCAAGATGGTATAACCGAGCAGTACTTC,CASSQDGITEQYF
TRBJ2-5,TRBV6-5,few,14,NA,TGTGCCAGCAGTTCGACCCCCGGGGCCCAGACCCAGTACTTC,CASSSTPGAQTQYF
TRBJ2-3,TRBV6-2/TRBV6-3,once,15,NA,TGTGCCAGCACCCTAACGGCTGCTAGCACAGATACGCAGTATTTT,CASTLTAASTDTQYF
TRBJ2-1,TRBV11-2,few,16,NA,TGTGCCAGCAGCTTAATTGGCAGTACTAACCTCAATGAGCAGTTCTTC,CASSLIGSTNLNEQFF
TRBJ1-4,TRBV20-1,few,13,TRBD1,TGCAGTGCTCACAGGGGAGAGGATGAAAAACTGTTTTTT,CSAHRGEDEKLFF
TRBJ2-5,TRBV5-1,few,14,TRBD2,TGCGCCAGCAGCACGGGACTACCCAAAGAGACCCAGTACTTC,CASSTGLPKETQYF
TRBJ2-5,TRBV3-1,many,10,NA,TGTGCCAGCAGCCAAGTGGACCAGTACTTC,CASSQVDQYF
TRBJ2-1,TRBV21-1,NA,12,NA,TGTGCCAGCAACACCTTCCGGGACTGTCAGTTCTTC,CASNTFRDCQFF
TRBJ2-3,TRBV7-3,few,13,NA,TGTGCCAGCAGCCTAAGATGCACAGATACGCAGTATTTT,CASSLRCTDTQYF
TRBJ1-2,TRBV5-4,few,13,TRBD1,TGTGCCAGCAGGACAGGGCCTCCGGGGGGCTACACCTTC,CASRTGPPGGYTF
TRBJ2-3,TRBV30,NA,12,TRBD2,TGCGCCTGGAGTCTAGCGGGAGATACGCAGTATTTT,CAWSLAGDTQYF
TRBJ1-2,TRBV27,NA,15,NA,TGTGCCAGCAGTTGGCGCCCGGGACACCTCGACGGCTACACCTTC,CASSWRPGHLDGYTF
TRBJ2-3,TRBV15,few,20,TRBD2,TGTGCCACCAGCAGAGGTCCCGGGACTAGCGGGGGGCTATCCACAGATACGCAGTATTTT,CATSRGPGTSGGLSTDTQYF
TRBJ2-7,TRBV15,few,13,NA,TGTGCCACCAGCCCGACACCGATCTACGAGCAGTACTTC,CATSPTPIYEQYF
TRBJ2-1,TRBV7-2,NA,15,NA,TGTGCCAGCAGCGACCAGGGGCTATCCCACAATGAGCAGTTCTTC,CASSDQGLSHNEQFF
TRBJ1-1,TRBV5-1,NA,14,NA,TGCGCCAGCAGCTTGGCCCTGAGGACCACTGAAGCTTTCTTT,CASSLALRTTEAFF
TRBJ2-3,TRBV7-6,many,15,NA,TGTGCCAGCAGCTTAGGAGGGGGTGGAGCAGATACGCAGTATTTT,CASSLGGGGADTQYF
TRBJ2-1,TRBV30,NA,16,NA,TGTGCCTGGAGTACCCTCCTAGCAACCCCCTACAATGAGCAGTTCTTC,CAWSTLLATPYNEQFF
TRBJ2-3,TRBV29-1,NA,13,NA,TGCAGCGTTGCTCTCCAAAACACAGATACGCAGTATTTT,CSVALQNTDTQYF
TRBJ2-6,TRBV7-2,NA,16,NA,TGTGCCAGCAGCAACTCCGGGACAACAGGGGCCAACGTCCTGACTTTC,CASSNSGTTGANVLTF
TRBJ1-5,TRBV2,NA,15,NA,TGTGCCAGCCGCTCGCTGCAGGGGACCAATCAGCCCCAGCATTTT,CASRSLQGTNQPQHF
TRBJ1-4,TRBV29-1,NA,10,NA,TGCAGCGTAGAAAATAGTGAACTGTTTTTT,CSVENSELFF
TRBJ2-1,TRBV12-3/TRBV12-4,NA,14,NA,TGTGCCAGCAGCCAGCCAGGAGTCACCAATGAGCAGTTCTTC,CASSQPGVTNEQFF
TRBJ1-4,TRBV9,NA,17,TRBD1,TGTGCCAGCAGCGTAGATCGGGACAGGGAAGCTAATGAAAAACTGTTTTTT,CASSVDRDREANEKLFF
TRBJ2-3,TRBV7-9,NA,15,TRBD2,TGTGCCAGCGGTAAAGCGGGGGGCAGCACAGATACGCAGTATTTT,CASGKAGGSTDTQYF
TRBJ2-7,TRBV10-2,many,15,TRBD2,TGCGCCAGCAGCTCCGAGCGGGGGCGAACCTACGAGCAGTACTTC,CASSSERGRTYEQYF
TRBJ2-5,TRBV7-2,NA,15,NA,TGTGCCAGCAGCCATCAAAGCGGCACCCAAGAGACCCAGTACTTC,CASSHQSGTQETQYF
TRBJ2-5,TRBV5-1,few,15,NA,TGCGCCAGCAGGACTTCGGGACGCTTCCAAGAGACCCAGTACTTC,CASRTSGRFQETQYF
TRBJ1-6,TRBV28,few,13,TRBD1,TGTGCCAGCCGGGACAGGGTGAAAGCACCCCTCCACTTT,CASRDRVKAPLHF
TRBJ1-3,TRBV3-1,once,17,NA,TGTGCCAGCAGCCAAGGGGGAACCCAGTACTCTGGAAACACCATATATTTT,CASSQGGTQYSGNTIYF
TRBJ2-1,TRBV7-2,NA,14,NA,TGTGCCAGCAGCTTGTCTCAATCCTACAATGAGCAGTTCTTC,CASSLSQSYNEQFF
TRBJ1-1,TRBV12-3/TRBV12-4,NA,13,NA,TGTGCCACCCCGGAGGGCGCCGGCACTGAAGCTTTCTTT,CATPEGAGTEAFF
TRBJ1-2,TRBV10-3,few,16,NA,TGTGCCATCAGTGAGTCTCCCGGCCCGGGAGACTATGGCTACACCTTC,CAISESPGPGDYGYTF
TRBJ2-1,TRBV5-1,NA,14,NA,TGCGCCAGCAGCTGGGGGCCCGGGAACAATGAGCAGTTCTTC,CASSWGPGNNEQFF
TRBJ2-2,TRBV6-1,NA,17,NA,TGTGCCAGCAGTGATCAGGGGGGCTTTCGGAACACCGGGGAGCTGTTTTTT,CASSDQGGFRNTGELFF
TRBJ2-1,TRBV20-1,few,17,TRBD2,TGCAGTGCTAGAGTCAACCCATTAGCGGGAGGGAACAATGAGCAGTTCTTC,CSARVNPLAGGNNEQFF
TRBJ2-3,TRBV7-9,NA,17,TRBD2,TGTGCCAGCAGCTTGGGGACTAGCGGGGGTCCCGGAGATACGCAGTATTTT,CASSLGTSGGPGDTQYF
TRBJ1-6,TRBV12-3/TRBV12-4,few,12,NA,TGTGCCAGCAGTTTCAGGGCAGCACCCCTCCACTTT,CASSFRAAPLHF
TRBJ2-1,TRBV12-3/TRBV12-4,many,13,NA,TGTGCCAGCAGCCGTGTTGCCTACAATGAGCAGTTCTTC,CASSRVAYNEQFF
TRBJ1-2,TRBV10-3,once,14,NA,TGTGCCATCAGTGGGGCCGGAGGTAACTATGGCTACACCTTC,CAISGAGGNYGYTF
TRBJ1-2,TRBV12-3/TRBV12-4,NA,13,NA,TGTGCCAGCAGTTCTGGGATCCTCGGTGGCTACACCTTC,CASSSGILGGYTF
TRBJ2-3,TRBV20-1,many,15,NA,TGCAGTGCTAGGATTGACGGGACGGCCAGTGATACGCAGTATTTT,CSARIDGTASDTQYF
TRBJ1-2,TRBV7-2,NA,13,NA,TGTGCCAGCGGTGAACTGAGTGTGCGCGGCTACACCTTC,CASGELSVRGYTF
TRBJ2-2,TRBV5-1,NA,15,NA,TGCGCCAGCAGCGTCGACAGTCGGAACACCGGGGAGCTGTTTTTT,CASSVDSRNTGELFF
TRBJ1-1,TRBV20-1,few,14,NA,TGCAGTGCTAGAGTGGGGGCGCTAGCCTCCGAAGCTTTCTTT,CSARVGALASEAFF
TRBJ2-5,TRBV20-1,NA,12,NA,TGCAGTGCTAGGACAACAGGGGAGACCCAGTACTTC,CSARTTGETQYF
TRBJ2-5,TRBV7-2,few,13,TRBD1,TGTGCCAGCGCCCAGCAGGGGGCTGAGACCCAGTACTTC,CASAQQGAETQYF
TRBJ2-7,TRBV12-3/TRBV12-4,NA,14,TRBD1,TGTGCCAACAGCCGACAGGGGGGCTCCTACGAGCAGTACTTC,CANSRQGGSYEQYF
TRBJ2-7,TRBV12-3/TRBV12-4,NA,13,NA,TGTGCCAGCAGTCTAGGACCTACCCACGAGCAGTACTTC,CASSLGPTHEQYF
TRBJ1-3,TRBV3-1,NA,14,TRBD1,TGTGCCAGCAGCCAGGGACAGGGCCGAAACACCATATATTTT,CASSQGQGRNTIYF
TRBJ1-1,TRBV16,NA,15,NA,TGTGCCAGCAGCCAATTCGGTCGAGGGGGCACTGAAGCTTTCTTT,CASSQFGRGGTEAFF
TRBJ2-6,TRBV9,NA,16,NA,TGTGCCAGCTCCTCCTTCCTTGATTCTGGGGCCAACGTCCTGACTTTC,CASSSFLDSGANVLTF
TRBJ2-6,TRBV14,NA,15,NA,TGTGCCAGCAGCCAAAGCGGGACAGCTGCCAACGTCCTGACTTTC,CASSQSGTAANVLTF